What follows are 2 T cell receptor beta chains derived from one specimen sequenced in a study of CD8+CD57+ T cells in acquired aplastic anemia. Using genomic DNA as the template, TCR beta VDJ and CDR3 profiling was carried out. TCRdb fed the reads into MiXCR, producing one record per CDR3 protein. Of some 170,000 distinct CDR3 sequences detected, around 50% appear once; the ten largest clones hold roughly 1.1%. Whoever was chosen for sequencing had shown CD8+CD57+ cell expansion by flow cytometry. Sequenced material: sorted CD4+, CD8+, or CD8+CD57+ T cells (not recorded which) from PBMCs. The source of these receptors is a human donor with aplastic anemia.

In its sample, this clonotype was seen many times. One end of the junction does not line up with germline, which may come from a read error. The chain couples TRBV2 to TRBJ2-5; D call uncertain. The CDR3 totals 11 residues. Germline V CDR1 and CDR2: SNHLY, FYNNEI. The CDR3 DNA reads TGTGCCAGCAGTGATACTGGAGCCCTGACCTTC. It codes for CASSDTGALTF.

This clonotype was recorded at least ten times. The chain joins TRBV6-1 to TRBJ1-5; no firm D call. CDR1 is MNHNS and CDR2 is SASEGT in the germline V gene. V shed 2 bases and J shed 4 bases, with 9 bases lying between them. CDR3 length equals 14 residues. The CDR3 region is CASSENGWNQPQHF. The CDR3 DNA reads TGTGCCAGCAGTGAAAATGGTTGGAATCAGCCCCAGCATTTT.